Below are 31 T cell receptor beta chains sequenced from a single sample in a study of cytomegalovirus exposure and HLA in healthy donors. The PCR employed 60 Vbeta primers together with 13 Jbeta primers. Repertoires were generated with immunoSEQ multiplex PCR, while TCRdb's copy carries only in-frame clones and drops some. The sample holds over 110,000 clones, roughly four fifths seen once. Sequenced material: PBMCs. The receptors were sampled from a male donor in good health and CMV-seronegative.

The CDR3 protein is CASKGLYPNQPQHF. CDR3 DNA: TGTGCCAGTAAGGGGCTTTACCCCAATCAGCCCCAGCATTTT. The chain is built from TRBV19 and TRBJ1-5; a possible D gene is TRBD1 (5 bases). CDR1 LNHDA and CDR2 SQIVND come from the germline V gene (reference sequence). The CDR3 spans 14 residues. V dropped 7 bases and J dropped 3 bases, with 13 bases sitting between them.

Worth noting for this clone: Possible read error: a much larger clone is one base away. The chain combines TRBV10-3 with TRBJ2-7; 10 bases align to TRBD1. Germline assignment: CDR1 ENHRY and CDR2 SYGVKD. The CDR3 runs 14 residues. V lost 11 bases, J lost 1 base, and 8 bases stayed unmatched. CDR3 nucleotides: TGTGCCGTCAATCCGGGACAGGGGTCCTACGAGCAGTACTTC. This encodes CAVNPGQGSYEQYF.

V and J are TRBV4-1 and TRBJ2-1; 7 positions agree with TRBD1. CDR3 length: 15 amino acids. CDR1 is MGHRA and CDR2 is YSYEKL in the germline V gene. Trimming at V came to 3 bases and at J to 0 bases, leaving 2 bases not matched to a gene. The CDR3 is CASSQTGTSYNEQFF. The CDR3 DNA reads TGCGCCAGCAGCCAGACAGGGACCTCCTACAATGAGCAGTTCTTC.

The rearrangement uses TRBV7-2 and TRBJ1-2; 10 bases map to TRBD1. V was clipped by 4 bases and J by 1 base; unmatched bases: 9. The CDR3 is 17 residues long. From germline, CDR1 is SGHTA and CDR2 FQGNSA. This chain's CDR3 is CASSWSGRDRGNYGYTF. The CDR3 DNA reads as TGTGCCAGCAGCTGGTCTGGAAGGGACAGGGGTAACTATGGCTACACCTTC.

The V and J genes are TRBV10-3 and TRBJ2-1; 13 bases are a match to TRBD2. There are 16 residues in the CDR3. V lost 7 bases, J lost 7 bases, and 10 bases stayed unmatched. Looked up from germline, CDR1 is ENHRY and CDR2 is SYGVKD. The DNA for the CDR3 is TGTGCCATCAACCCTGGGACTAGCGGGAAGAAAAATGAGCAGTTCTTC. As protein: CAINPGTSGKKNEQFF.

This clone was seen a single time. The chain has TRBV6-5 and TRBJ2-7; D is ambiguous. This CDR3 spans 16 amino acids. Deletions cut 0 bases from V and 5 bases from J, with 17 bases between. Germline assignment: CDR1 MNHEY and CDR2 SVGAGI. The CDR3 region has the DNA TGTGCCAGCAGTTACTCCTACACCACCCTTCGGGACGAGCAGTACTTC. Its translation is CASSYSYTTLRDEQYF.

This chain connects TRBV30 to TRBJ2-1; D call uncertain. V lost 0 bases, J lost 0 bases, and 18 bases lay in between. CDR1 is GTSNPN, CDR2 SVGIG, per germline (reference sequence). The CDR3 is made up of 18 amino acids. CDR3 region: CAWSVHLSDWSSYNEQFF. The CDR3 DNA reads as TGTGCCTGGAGTGTACATTTGAGCGACTGGAGCTCCTACAATGAGCAGTTCTTC.

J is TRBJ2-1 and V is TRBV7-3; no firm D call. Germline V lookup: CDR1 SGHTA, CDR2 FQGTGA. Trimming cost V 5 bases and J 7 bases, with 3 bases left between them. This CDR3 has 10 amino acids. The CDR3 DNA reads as TGTGCCAGCAGCCCTAATGAGCAGTTCTTC. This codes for CASSPNEQFF.

CDR3 coding DNA: TGCGCCAGCAGCCAGGGACAGGGCCCCAATTCACCCCTCCACTTT. Amino acids: CASSQGQGPNSPLHF. This rearrangement joins TRBV4-1 to TRBJ1-6; 9 bases align to TRBD1. The V and J ends lost 3 bases and 7 bases, in that order; junction bases with no gene match: 4. The CDR3 is made up of 15 amino acids. Germline assignment: CDR1 MGHRA and CDR2 YSYEKL.

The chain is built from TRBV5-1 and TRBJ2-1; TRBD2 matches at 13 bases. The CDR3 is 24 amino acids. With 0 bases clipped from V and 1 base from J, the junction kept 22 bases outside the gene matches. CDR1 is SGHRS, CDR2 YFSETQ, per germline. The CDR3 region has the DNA TGCGCCAGCAGCTTGGCCGGTGGGGCAGACCCGGGACTAGCGGGATTTTTATCCTACAATGAGCAGTTCTTC. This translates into CASSLAGGADPGLAGFLSYNEQFF.

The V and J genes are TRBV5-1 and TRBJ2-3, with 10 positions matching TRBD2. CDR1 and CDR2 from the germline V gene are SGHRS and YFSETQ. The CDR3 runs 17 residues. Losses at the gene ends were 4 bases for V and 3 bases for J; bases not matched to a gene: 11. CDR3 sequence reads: CASSGGGLAGVTDTQYF. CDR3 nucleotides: TGCGCCAGCAGCGGGGGAGGGCTAGCGGGAGTAACAGATACGCAGTATTTT.

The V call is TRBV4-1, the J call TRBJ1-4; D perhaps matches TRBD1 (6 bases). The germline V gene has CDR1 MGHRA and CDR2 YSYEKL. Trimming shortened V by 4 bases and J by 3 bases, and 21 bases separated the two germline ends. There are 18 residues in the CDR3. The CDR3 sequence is CASSRRGGGTLANEKLFF. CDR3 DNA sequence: TGCGCCAGCAGCCGCAGGGGCGGGGGTACCCTTGCTAATGAAAAACTGTTTTTT.

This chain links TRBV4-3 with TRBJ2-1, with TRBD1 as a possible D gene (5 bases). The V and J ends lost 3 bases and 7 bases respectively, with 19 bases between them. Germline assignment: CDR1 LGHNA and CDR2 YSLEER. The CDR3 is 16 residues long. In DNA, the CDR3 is TGCGCCAGCAGCCAGGAGACACAGGTATACTTAAATGAGCAGTTCTTC. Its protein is CASSQETQVYLNEQFF.

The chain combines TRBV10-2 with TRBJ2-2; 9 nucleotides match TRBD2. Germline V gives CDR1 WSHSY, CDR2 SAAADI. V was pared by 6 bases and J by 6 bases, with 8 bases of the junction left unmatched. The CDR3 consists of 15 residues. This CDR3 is CASRGGGRVPGELFF. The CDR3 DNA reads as TGCGCCAGCAGGGGAGGCGGGAGGGTCCCCGGGGAGCTGTTTTTT.

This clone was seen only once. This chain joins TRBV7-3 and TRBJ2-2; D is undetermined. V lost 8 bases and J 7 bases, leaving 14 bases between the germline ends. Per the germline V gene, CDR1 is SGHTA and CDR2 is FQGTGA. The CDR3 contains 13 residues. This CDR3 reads CASRQGPSGELFF. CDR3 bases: TGTGCCAGCCGACAAGGTCCGAGCGGGGAGCTGTTTTTT.

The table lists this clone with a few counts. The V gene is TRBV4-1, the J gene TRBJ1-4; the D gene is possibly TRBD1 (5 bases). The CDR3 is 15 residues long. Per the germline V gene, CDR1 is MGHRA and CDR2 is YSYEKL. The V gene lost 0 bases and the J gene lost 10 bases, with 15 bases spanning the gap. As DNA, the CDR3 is TGCGCCAGCAGCCAAGAGGGGCAGCCCTTTGGAAAACTGTTTTTT. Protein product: CASSQEGQPFGKLFF.

CDR3 in DNA: TGTGCCAGTAGAGGGACAGGGGTCCTCGAGCAGTACTTC. Protein: CASRGTGVLEQYF. The chain combines TRBV27 with TRBJ2-7; 10 bases match TRBD1. From germline, CDR1 is MNHEY and CDR2 SMNVEV (reference sequence). The CDR3 has 13 residues. V lost 9 bases and J lost 6; bases outside the gene matches: 8.

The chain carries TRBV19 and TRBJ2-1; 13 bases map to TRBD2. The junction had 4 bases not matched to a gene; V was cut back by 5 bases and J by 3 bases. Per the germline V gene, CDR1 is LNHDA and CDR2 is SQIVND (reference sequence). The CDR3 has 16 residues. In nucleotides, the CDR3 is TGTGCCAGTAGTTTTAGGACTAGCGGGAGCTACAATGAGCAGTTCTTC. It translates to CASSFRTSGSYNEQFF.

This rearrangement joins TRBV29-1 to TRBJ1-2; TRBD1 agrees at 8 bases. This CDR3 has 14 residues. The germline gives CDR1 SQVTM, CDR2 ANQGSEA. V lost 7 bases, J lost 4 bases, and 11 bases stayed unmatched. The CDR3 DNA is TGCAGCGCTCTAGGGACAGGAATTTTCTATGGCTACACCTTC. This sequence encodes CSALGTGIFYGYTF.

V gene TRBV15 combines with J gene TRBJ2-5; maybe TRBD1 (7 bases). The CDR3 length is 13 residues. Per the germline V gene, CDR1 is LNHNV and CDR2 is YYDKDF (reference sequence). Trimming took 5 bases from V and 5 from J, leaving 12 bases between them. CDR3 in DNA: TGTGCCACCAGCGGGCCAGGGGGGGAGACCCAGTACTTC. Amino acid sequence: CATSGPGGETQYF.

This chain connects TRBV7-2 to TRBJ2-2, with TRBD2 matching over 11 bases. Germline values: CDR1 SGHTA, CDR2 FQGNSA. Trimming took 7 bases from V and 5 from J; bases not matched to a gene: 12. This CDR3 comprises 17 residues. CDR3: CASIRRGLAGGTGELFF. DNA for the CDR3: TGTGCCAGCATCCGAAGGGGGCTAGCGGGAGGAACCGGGGAGCTGTTTTTT.

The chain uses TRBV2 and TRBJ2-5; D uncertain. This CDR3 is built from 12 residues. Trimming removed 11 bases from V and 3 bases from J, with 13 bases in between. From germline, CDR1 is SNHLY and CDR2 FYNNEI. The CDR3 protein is CAGIGEEETQYF. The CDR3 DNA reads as TGTGCCGGAATCGGAGAGGAAGAGACCCAGTACTTC.

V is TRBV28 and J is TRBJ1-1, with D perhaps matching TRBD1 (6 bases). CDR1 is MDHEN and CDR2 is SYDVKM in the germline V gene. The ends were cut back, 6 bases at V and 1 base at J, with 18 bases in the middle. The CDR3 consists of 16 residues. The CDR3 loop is CASSPDRRRANTEAFF. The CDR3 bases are TGTGCCAGCAGCCCCGACAGGCGACGGGCGAACACTGAAGCTTTCTTT.

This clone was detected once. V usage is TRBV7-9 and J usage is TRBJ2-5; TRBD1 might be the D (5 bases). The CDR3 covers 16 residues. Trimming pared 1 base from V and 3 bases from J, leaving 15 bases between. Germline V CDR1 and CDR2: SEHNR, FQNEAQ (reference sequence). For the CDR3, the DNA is TGTGCCAGCAGCTTAGTGTTAACAGGCCCGAAAGAGACCCAGTACTTC. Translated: CASSLVLTGPKETQYF.

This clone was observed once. CDR3 in amino acids: CASSLPSPRRGTDTQYF. The CDR3 DNA reads as TGTGCCAGCAGCTTACCCTCCCCCAGGAGGGGCACAGATACGCAGTATTTT. The chain employs TRBV7-9 and TRBJ2-3; D might be TRBD2 (6 bases). V gave up 2 bases and J gave up 1 base, with 16 bases separating them. The CDR3 spans 17 residues. Germline CDR1 is SEHNR and CDR2 is FQNEAQ (reference sequence).

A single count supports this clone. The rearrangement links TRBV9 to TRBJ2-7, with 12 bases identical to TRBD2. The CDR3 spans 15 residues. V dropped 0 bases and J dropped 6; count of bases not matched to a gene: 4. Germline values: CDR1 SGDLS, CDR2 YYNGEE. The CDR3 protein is CASSVGTSGKVEQYF. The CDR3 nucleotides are TGTGCCAGCAGCGTAGGGACTAGCGGGAAGGTCGAGCAGTACTTC. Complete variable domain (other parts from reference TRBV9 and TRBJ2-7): DSGVTQTPKHLITATGQRVTLRCSPRSGDLSVYWYQQSLDQGLQFLIQYYNGEERAKGNILERFSAQQFPDLHSELNLSSLELGDSALYFCASSVGTSGKVEQYFGPGTRLTVT.

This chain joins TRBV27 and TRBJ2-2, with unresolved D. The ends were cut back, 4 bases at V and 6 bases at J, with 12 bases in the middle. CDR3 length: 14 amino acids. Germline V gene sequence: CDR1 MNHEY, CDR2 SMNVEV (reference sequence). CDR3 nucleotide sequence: TGTGCCAGCAGTTACCCCTCCGCGGCCGGGGAGCTGTTTTTT. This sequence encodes CASSYPSAAGELFF.

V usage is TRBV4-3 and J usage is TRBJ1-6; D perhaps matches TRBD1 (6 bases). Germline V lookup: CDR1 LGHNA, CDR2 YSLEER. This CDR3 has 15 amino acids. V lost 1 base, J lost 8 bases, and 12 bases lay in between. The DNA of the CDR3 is TGCGCCAGCAGCCAAGTGACAGGCGGGCATTCACCCCTCCACTTT. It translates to CASSQVTGGHSPLHF.

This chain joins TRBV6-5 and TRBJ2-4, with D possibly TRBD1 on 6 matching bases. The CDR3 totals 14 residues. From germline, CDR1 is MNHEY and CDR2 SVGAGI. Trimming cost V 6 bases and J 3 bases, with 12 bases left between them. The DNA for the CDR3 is TGTGCCAGCAGAGCAGGGGTAGACAAAAACATTCAGTACTTC. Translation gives CASRAGVDKNIQYF.

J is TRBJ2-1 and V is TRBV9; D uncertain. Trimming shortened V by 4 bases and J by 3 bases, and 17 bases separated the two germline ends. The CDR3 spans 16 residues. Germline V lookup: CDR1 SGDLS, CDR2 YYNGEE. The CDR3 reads CASSSDNRPDYNEQFF. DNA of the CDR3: TGTGCCAGCAGCTCAGACAATCGGCCGGACTACAATGAGCAGTTCTTC.

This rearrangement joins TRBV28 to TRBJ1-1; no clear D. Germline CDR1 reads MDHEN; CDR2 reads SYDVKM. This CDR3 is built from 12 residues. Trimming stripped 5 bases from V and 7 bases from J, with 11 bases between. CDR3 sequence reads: CASSIMEVEAFF. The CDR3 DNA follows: TGTGCCAGCAGTATAATGGAGGTTGAAGCTTTCTTT.